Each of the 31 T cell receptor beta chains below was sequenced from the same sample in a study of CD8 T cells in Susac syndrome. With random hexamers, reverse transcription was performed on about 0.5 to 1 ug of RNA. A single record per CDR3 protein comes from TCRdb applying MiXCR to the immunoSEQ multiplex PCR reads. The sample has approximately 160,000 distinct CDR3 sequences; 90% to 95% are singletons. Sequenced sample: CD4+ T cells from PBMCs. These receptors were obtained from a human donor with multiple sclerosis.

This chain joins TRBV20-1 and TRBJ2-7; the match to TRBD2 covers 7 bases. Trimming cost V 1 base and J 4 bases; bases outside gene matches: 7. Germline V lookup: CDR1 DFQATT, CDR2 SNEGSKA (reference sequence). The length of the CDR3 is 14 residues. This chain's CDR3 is CSARAGGRRYEQYF. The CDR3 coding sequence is TGCAGTGCTAGAGCCGGCGGGAGACGGTACGAGCAGTACTTC.

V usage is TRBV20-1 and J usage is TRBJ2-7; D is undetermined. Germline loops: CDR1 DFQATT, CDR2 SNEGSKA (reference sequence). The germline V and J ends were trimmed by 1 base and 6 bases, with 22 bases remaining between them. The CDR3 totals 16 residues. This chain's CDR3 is CSARVSARRPKGEQYF. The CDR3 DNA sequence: TGCAGTGCTAGAGTTTCGGCGCGGCGGCCTAAGGGCGAGCAGTACTTC.

The CDR3 coding sequence is TGTGCCAGCAGCCTACAGGGGCTCTACGAGCAGTACTTC. Protein sequence: CASSLQGLYEQYF. J is TRBJ2-7 and V is TRBV12-3 or TRBV12-4, with 7 bases fitting TRBD1. Unmatched junction bases numbered 5, after V lost 6 bases and J lost 3 bases. The CDR3 sequence is 13 residues long.

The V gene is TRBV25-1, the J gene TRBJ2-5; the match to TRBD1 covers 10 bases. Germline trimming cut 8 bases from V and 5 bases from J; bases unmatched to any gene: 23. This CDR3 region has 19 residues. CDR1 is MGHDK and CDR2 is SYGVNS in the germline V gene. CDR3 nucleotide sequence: TGTGCCAGCCGTACGGGACAGGGGAATTGGTATAGCGGGATTGAGACCCAGTACTTC. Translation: CASRTGQGNWYSGIETQYF.

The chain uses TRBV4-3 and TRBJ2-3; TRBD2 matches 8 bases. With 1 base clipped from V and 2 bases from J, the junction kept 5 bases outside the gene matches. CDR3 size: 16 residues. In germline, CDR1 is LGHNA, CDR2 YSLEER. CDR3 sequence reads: CASSQVSGIPTDTQYF. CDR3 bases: TGCGCCAGCAGCCAAGTTAGCGGGATCCCCACAGATACGCAGTATTTT.

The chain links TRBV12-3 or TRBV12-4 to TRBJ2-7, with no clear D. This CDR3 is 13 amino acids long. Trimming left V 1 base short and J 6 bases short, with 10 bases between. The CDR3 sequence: CASSLGRLGEQYF. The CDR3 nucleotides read TGTGCCAGCAGTTTAGGGAGACTCGGCGAGCAGTACTTC.

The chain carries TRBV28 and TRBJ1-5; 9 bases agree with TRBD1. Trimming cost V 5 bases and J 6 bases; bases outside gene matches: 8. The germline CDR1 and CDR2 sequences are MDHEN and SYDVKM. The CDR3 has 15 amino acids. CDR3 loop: CASSKGQGGSQPQHF. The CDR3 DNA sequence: TGTGCCAGCAGTAAGGGACAGGGCGGGAGTCAGCCCCAGCATTTT.

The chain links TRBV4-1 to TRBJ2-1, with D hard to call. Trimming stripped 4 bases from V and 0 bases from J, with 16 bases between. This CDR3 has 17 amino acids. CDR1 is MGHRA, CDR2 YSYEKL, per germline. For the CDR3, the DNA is TGCGCCAGCAGCCCTCGACTGGGCCCTAGCTCCTACAATGAGCAGTTCTTC. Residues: CASSPRLGPSSYNEQFF.

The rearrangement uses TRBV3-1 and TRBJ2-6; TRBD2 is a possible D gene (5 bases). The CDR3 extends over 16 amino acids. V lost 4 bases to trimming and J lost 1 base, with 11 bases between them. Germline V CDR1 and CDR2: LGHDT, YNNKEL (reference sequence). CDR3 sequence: CASSPGIGSGANVLTF. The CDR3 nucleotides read TGTGCCAGCAGCCCCGGGATAGGGTCTGGGGCCAACGTCCTGACTTTC.

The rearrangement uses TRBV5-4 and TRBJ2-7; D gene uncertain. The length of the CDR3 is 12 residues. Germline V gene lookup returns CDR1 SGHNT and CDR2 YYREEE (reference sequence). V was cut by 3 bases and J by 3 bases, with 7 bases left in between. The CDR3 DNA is TGTGCCAGCAGCTACGACAACTACGAGCAGTACTTC. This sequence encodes CASSYDNYEQYF.

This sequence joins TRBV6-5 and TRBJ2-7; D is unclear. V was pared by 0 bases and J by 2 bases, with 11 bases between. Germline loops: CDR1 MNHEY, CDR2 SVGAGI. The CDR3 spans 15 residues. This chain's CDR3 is CASSYSYGPAYEQYF. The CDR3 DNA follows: TGTGCCAGCAGTTACTCGTATGGGCCTGCCTACGAGCAGTACTTC.

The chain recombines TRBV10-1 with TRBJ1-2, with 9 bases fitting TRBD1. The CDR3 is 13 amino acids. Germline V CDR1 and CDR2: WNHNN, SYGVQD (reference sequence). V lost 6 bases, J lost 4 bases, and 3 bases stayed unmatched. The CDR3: CASSGTGTYGYTF. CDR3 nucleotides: TGCGCCAGCAGCGGGACAGGGACCTATGGCTACACCTTC.

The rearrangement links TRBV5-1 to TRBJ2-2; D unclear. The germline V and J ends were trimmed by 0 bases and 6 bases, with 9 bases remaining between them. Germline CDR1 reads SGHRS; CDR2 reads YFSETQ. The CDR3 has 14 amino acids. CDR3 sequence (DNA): TGCGCCAGCAGCTTGGATGGTGGGTCCGGGGAGCTGTTTTTT. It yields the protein CASSLDGGSGELFF.

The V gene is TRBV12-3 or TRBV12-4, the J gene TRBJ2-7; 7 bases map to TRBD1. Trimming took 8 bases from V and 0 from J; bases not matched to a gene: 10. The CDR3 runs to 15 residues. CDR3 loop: CASRLGTVPSYEQYF. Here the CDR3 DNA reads TGTGCCAGCCGACTCGGGACAGTCCCCTCCTACGAGCAGTACTTC.

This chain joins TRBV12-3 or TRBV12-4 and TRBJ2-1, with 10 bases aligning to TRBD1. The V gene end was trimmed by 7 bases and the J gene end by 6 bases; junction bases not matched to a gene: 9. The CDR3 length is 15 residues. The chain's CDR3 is CASTPGQGRGNEQFF. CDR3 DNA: TGTGCCAGCACCCCGGGACAGGGGCGAGGCAATGAGCAGTTCTTC.

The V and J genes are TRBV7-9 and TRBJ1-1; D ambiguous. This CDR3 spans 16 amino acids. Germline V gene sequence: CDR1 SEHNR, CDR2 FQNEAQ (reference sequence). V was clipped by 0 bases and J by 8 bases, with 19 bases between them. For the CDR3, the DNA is TGTGCCAGCAGCTTAGCGATGGTAGTCGGACGGCGGGAAGCTTTCTTT. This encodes CASSLAMVVGRREAFF.

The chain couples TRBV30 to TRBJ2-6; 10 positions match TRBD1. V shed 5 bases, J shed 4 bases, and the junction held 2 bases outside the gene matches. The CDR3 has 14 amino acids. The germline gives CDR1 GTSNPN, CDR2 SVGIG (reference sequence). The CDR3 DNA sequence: TGTGCCTGGGACAGGGGGCTGGGGGCCAACGTCCTGACTTTC. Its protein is CAWDRGLGANVLTF.

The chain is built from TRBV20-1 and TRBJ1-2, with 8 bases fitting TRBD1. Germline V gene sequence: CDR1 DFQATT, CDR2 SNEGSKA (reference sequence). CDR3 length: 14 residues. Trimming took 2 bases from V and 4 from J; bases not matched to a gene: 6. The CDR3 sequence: CSARRGQATYGYTF. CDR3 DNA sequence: TGCAGTGCTAGAAGGGGACAGGCGACCTATGGCTACACCTTC.

The CDR3 DNA is TGTGCCTGGAGTAAAGGACAGGGTAATTCACCCCTCCACTTT. It is translated as CAWSKGQGNSPLHF. The chain recombines TRBV30 with TRBJ1-6, with 8 nucleotides matching TRBD1. The V gene end was trimmed by 2 bases and the J gene end by 6 bases; junction bases not matched to a gene: 3. Germline CDR1 GTSNPN, CDR2 SVGIG (reference sequence). The CDR3 extends over 14 amino acids.

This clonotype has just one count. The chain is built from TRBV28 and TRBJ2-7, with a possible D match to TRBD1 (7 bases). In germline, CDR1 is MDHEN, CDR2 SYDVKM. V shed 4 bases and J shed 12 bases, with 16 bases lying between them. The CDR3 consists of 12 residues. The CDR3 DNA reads TGTGCCAGCAGTTCAGTCGCGGGACAGACGTACTTC. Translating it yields CASSSVAGQTYF.

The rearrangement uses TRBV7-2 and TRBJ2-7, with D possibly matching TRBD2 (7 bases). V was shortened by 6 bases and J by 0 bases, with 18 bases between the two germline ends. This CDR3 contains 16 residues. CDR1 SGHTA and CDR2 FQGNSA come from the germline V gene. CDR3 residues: CASRRVGGASSYEQYF. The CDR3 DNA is TGTGCCAGCAGGCGAGTTGGGGGGGCGAGCTCCTACGAGCAGTACTTC.

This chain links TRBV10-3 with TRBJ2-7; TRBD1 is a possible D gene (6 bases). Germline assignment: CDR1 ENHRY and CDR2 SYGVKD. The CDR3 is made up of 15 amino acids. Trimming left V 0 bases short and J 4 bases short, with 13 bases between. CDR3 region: CAISESNARGYEQYF. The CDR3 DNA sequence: TGTGCCATCAGTGAGTCGAATGCCAGGGGTTACGAGCAGTACTTC.

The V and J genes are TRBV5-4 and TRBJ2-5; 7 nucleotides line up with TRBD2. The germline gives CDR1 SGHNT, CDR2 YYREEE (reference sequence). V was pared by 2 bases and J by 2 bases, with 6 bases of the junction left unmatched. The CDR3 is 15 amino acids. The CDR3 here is CASSFGGLSQETQYF. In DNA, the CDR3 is TGTGCCAGCAGCTTTGGGGGACTATCTCAAGAGACCCAGTACTTC.

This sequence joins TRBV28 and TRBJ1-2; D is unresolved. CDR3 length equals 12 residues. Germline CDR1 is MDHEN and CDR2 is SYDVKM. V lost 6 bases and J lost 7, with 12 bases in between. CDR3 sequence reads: CASRSLESGYTF. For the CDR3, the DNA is TGTGCCAGCAGGTCACTGGAATCTGGCTACACCTTC.

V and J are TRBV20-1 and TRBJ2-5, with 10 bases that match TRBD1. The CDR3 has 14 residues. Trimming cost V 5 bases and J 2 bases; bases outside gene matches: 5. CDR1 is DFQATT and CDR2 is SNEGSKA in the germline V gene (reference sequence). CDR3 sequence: CSALDRGAQETQYF. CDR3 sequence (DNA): TGCAGTGCTCTGGACAGGGGGGCTCAAGAGACCCAGTACTTC.

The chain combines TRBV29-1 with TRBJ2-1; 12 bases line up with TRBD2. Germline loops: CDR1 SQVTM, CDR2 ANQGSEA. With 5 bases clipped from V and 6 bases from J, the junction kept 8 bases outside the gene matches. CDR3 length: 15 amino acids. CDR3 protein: CSVRAELAGGNEQFF. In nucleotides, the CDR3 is TGCAGCGTTAGGGCCGAACTAGCGGGGGGCAATGAGCAGTTCTTC.

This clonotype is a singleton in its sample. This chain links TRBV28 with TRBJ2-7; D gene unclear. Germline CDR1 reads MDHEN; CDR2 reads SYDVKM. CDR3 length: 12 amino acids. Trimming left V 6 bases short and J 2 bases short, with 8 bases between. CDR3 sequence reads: CASSSPTYEQYF. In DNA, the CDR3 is TGTGCCAGCAGCTCACCGACCTACGAGCAGTACTTC. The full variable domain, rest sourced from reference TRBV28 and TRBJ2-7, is DVKVTQSSRYLVKRTGEKVFLECVQDMDHENMFWYRQDPGLGLRLIYFSYDVKMKEKGDIPEGYSVSREKKERFSLILESASTNQTSMYLCASSSPTYEQYFGPGTRLTVT.

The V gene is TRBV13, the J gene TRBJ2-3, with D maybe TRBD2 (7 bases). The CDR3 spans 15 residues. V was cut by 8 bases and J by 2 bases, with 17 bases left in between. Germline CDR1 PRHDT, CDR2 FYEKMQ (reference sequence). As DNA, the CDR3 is TGTGCCAGCCTCATCAGGCGGGGGCCCACAGATACGCAGTATTTT. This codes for CASLIRRGPTDTQYF. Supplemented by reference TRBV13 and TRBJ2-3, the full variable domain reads AAGVIQSPRHLIKEKRETATLKCYPIPRHDTVYWYQQGPGQDPQFLISFYEKMQSDKGSIPDRFSAQQFSDYHSELNMSSLELGDSALYFCASLIRRGPTDTQYFGPGTRLTVL.

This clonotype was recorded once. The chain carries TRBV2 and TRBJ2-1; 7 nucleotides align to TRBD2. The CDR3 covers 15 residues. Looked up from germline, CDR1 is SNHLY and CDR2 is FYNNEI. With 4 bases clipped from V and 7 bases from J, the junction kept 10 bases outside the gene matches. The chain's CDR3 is CASSGGLPSGNEQFF. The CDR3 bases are TGTGCCAGCAGTGGGGGACTACCTTCTGGGAATGAGCAGTTCTTC.

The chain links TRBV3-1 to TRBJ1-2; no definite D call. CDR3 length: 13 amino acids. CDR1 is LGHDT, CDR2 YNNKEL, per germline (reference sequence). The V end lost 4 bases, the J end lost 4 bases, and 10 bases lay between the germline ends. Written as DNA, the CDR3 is TGTGCCAGCAGCCCCAGTACGAGCTATGGCTACACCTTC. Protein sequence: CASSPSTSYGYTF. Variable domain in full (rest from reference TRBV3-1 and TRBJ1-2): DTAVSQTPKYLVTQMGNDKSIKCEQNLGHDTMYWYKQDSKKFLKIMFSYNNKELIINETVPNRFSPKSPDKAHLNLHINSLELGDSAVYFCASSPSTSYGYTFGSGTRLTVV.

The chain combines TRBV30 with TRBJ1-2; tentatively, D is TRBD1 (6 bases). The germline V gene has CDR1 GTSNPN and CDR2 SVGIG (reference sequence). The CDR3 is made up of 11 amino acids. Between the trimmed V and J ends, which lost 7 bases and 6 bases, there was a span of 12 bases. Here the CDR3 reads CAYREYDGYTF. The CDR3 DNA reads TGTGCCTACAGGGAGTATGATGGCTACACCTTC.